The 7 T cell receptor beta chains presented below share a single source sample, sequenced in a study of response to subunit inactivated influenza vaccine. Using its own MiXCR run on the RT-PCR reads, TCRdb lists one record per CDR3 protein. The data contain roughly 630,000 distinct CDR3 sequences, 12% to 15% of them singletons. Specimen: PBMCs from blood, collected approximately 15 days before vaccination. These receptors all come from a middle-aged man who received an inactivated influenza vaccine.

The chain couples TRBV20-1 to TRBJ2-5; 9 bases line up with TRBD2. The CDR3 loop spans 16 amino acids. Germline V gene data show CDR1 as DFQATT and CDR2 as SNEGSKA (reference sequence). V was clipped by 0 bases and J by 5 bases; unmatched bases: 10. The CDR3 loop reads CSARDLDGTSSETQYF. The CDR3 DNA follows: TGCAGTGCTAGAGATCTGGACGGGACTAGCAGTGAGACCCAGTACTTC.

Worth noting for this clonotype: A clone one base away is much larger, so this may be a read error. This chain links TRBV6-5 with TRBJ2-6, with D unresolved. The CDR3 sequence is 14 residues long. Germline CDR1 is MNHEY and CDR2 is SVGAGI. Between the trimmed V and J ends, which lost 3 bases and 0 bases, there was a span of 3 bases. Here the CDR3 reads CASSYTSGANVLTF. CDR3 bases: TGTGCCAGCAGTTATACCTCTGGGGCCAACGTCCTGACTTTC.

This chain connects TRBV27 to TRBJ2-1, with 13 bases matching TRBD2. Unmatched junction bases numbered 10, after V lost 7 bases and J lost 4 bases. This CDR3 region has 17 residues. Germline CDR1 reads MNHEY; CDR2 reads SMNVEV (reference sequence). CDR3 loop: CASTPSPGLAGYNEQFF. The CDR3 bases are TGTGCCAGCACACCCTCCCCGGGACTAGCGGGATACAATGAGCAGTTCTTC.

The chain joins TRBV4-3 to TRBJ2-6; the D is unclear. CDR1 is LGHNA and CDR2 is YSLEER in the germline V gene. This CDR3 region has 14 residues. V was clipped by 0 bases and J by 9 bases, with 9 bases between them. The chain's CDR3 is CASSQDWGNNVLTF. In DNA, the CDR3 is TGCGCCAGCAGCCAAGATTGGGGTAACAACGTCCTGACTTTC.

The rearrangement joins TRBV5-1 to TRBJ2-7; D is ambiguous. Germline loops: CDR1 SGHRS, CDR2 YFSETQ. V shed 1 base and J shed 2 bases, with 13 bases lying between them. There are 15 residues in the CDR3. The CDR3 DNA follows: TGCGCCAGCAGCTTGTATGCAGACGCAACCTACGAGCAGTACTTC. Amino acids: CASSLYADATYEQYF. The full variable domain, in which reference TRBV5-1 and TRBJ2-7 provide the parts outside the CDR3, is KAGVTQTPRYLIKTRGQQVTLSCSPISGHRSVSWYQQTPGQGLQFLFEYFSETQRNKGNFPGRFSGRQFSNSRSEMNVSTLELGDSALYLCASSLYADATYEQYFGPGTRLTVT.

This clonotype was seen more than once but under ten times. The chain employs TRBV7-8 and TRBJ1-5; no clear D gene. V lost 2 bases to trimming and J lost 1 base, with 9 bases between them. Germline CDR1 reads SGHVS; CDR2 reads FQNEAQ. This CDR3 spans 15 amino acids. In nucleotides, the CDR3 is TGTGCCAGCAGCTTAAACTTAATCAGCAATCAGCCCCAGCATTTT. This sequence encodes CASSLNLISNQPQHF.

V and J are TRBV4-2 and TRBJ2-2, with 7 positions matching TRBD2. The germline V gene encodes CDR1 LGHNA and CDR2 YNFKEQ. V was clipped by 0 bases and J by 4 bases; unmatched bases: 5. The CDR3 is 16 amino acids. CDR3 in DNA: TGTGCCAGCAGCCAAGATCGGGGCGGGGGCACCGGGGAGCTGTTTTTT. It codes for CASSQDRGGGTGELFF.